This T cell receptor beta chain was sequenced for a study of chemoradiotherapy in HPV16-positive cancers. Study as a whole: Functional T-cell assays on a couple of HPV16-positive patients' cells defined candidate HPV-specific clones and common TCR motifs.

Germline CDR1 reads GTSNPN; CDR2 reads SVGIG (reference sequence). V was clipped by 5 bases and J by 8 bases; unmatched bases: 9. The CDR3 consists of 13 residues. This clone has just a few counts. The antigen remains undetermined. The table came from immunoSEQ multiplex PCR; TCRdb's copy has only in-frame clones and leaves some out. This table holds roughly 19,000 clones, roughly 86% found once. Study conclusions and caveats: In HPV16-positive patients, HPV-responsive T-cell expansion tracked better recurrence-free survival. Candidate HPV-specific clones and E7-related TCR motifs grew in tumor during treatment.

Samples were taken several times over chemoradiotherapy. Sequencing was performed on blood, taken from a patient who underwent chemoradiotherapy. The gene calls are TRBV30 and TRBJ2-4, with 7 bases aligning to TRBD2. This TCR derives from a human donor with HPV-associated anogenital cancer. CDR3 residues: CAWSKGRGDIQYF. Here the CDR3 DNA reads TGTGCCTGGTCGAAGGGTCGGGGGGACATTCAGTACTTC.